Reported below is one T cell receptor delta chain. Its specific antigen is unknown. Only one base separates this from a far larger clonotype, so it likely reflects a read error. Other DNA sequences in the same sample also yield this CDR3. V is shortened by 1 base, J by 0 bases, and the region joining them spans 8 bases. The CDR3 starts with the cysteine, ends with the phenylalanine, and has 14 residues. CDR3 DNA only is kept here, 42 bases in frame from base 1. In the germline V gene, CDR1 corresponds to GEAIGNYY and CDR2 to EKD. The entry originates in a study of gamma-delta T cells after stem cell transplantation listed by TCRdb under 2016. The library was built by means of RT-PCR. Data came from an Illumina MiSeq. Identical DNA sequences were merged into single rows after TCRdb reprocessed the public reads with CATT. The sample table lists over a thousand delta-chain clones, 1.7% of them with a count of one. Together, the top ten hold 51% of the sample.

The receptor chain draws on TRDV2 and TRDJ1; D gene: possibly TRDD3, on 5 matching bases. Sequencing used gamma-delta T cells. The receptor was derived from a human donor. It is not recorded whose cells these are; they may come from a transplant donor. This receptor carries the CDR3 CACDTVGNTDKLIF. At the DNA level, the sequence is TGTGCCTGTGACACTGTGGGGAACACCGATAAACTCATCTTT.